This TCR beta chain was observed in a study of T cells in Graves' hyperthyroidism and ophthalmopathy. General observations from the study: Blood also showed most of the thyroid clonotypes that were expanded above 0.001.

RNA transcripts were the template for amplifying TCR beta CDR3 regions. The HTBI primer set served for first-round RT-PCR of the TCR CDR3. Using its own MiXCR run on the multiplex PCR reads, TCRdb lists one record per CDR3 protein. The table has about 300,000 distinct CDR3 sequences, roughly 19% seen once. Not enrolled were patients with uncontrolled infection, other autoimmune disease, pregnancy or lactation. The source of the PBMCs was 10 ml of fresh peripheral blood. The CDR3 runs 15 residues. V dropped 5 bases and J dropped 3; count of bases not matched to a gene: 5. CDR1 is MNHNS, CDR2 SASEGT, per germline. This clonotype was counted between two and nine times. Its target is unknown.

Sequencing was done on a sample of blood. This receptor was obtained from a man aged 45-60 years with Graves' ophthalmopathy. The gene calls are TRBV6-1 and TRBJ1-5; TRBD1 agrees at 9 bases. The CDR3 loop is CASSRDRDDNQPQHF. In nucleotides, the CDR3 is TGTGCCAGCAGTAGGGACAGGGATGACAATCAGCCCCAGCATTTT.